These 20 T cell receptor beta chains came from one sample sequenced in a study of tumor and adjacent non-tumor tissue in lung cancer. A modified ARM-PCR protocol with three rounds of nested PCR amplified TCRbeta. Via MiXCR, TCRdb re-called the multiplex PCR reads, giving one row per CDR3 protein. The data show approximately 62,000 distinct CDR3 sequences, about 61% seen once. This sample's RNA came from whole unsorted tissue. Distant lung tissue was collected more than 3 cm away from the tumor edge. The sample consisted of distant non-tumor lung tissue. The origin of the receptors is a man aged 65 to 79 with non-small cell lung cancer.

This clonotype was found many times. The chain's CDR3 is CASSMTSGRDTQYF. In nucleotides, the CDR3 is TGTGCCAGCAGCATGACTAGCGGGAGGGATACGCAGTATTTT. V usage is TRBV11-2 and J usage is TRBJ2-3; TRBD2 agrees at 13 bases. Germline assignment: CDR1 SGHAT and CDR2 FQNNGV. CDR3 length: 14 amino acids. The J segment lost 6 bases and the V segment lost 5 bases, leaving 2 bases of the junction unmatched.

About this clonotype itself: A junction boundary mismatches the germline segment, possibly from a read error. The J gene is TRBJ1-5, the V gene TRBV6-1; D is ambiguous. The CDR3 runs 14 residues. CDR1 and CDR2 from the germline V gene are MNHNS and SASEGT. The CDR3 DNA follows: TGTGCCAGCACCGGTGAACCCTTCAATCAGCCCCTGCATTTT. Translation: CASTGEPFNQPLHF.

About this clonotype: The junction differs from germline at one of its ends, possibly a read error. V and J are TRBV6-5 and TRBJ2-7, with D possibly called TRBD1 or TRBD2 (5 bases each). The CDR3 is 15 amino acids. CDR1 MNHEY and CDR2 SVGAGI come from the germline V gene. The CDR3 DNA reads TGTGCCAACAGTTACTACTCCGACAGCGGAAGTAAGCAGCACTTC. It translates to CANSYYSDSGSKQHF.

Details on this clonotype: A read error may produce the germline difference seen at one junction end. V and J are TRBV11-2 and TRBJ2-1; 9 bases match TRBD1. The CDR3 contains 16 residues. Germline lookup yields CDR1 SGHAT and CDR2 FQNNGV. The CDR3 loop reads CASSSCDRGRYDEQFF. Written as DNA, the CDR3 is TGTGCCAGCAGCTCCTGTGACAGGGGGAGGTACGATGAGCAGTTTTTC.

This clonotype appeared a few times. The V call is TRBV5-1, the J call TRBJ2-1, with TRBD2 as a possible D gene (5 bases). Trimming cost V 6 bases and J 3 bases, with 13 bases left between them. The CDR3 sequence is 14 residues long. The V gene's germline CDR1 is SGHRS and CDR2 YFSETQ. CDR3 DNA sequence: TGCGCCAGCACCAATGGGGAGTACTACAATGAGCAGTTCTTC. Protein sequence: CASTNGEYYNEQFF.

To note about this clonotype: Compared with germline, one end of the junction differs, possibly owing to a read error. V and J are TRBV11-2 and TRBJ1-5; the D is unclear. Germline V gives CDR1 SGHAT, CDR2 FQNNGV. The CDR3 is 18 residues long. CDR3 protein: CTSSLDGSRTYSNQPQHF. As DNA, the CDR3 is TGTACCAGCAGCTTAGATGGGTCCCGAACATATAGCAATCAGCCCCAGCATTTT. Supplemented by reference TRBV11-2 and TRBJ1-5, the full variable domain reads EAGVAQSPRYKIIEKRQSVAFWCNPISGHATLYWYQQILGQGPKLLIQFQNNGVVDDSQLPKDRFSAERLKGVDSTLKIQPAKLEDSAVYLCTSSLDGSRTYSNQPQHFGDGTRLSIL.

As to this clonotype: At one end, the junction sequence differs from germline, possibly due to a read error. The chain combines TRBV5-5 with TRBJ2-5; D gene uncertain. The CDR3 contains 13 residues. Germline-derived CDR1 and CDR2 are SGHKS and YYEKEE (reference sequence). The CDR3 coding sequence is TGTGCCTGCAGCTTGTTTTTCTCGGAGACCCAGTACTTC. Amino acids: CACSLFFSETQYF.

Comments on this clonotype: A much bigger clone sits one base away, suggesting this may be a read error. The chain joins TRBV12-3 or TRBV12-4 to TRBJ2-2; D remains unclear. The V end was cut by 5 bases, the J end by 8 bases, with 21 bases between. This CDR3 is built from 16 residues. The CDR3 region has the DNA TGTGCCAGCAGTCCCCGGATAGGGCTAGAGTCGGGGGAGCTGTTTTTT. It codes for CASSPRIGLESGELFF.

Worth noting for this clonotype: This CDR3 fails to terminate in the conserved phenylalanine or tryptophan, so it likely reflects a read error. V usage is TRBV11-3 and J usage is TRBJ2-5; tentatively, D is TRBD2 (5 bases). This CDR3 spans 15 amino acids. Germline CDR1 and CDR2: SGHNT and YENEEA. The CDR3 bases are TGTGCCGGCAGCCTGTCCCGCGGGTCCCAAGAGACCCAGTACTTA. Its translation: CAGSLSRGSQETQYL.

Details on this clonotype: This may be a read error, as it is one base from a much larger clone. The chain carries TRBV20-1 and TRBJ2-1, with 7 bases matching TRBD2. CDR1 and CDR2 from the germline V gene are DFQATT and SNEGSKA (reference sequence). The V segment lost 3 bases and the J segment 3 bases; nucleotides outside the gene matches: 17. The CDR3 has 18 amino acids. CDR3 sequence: CSASPIGTTWGLYNEQFF. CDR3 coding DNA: TGCAGTGCTAGCCCTATCGGGACTACTTGGGGCCTCTACAATGAGCAGTTCTTC.

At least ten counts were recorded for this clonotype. CDR3 sequence reads: CASSLGSGQGTDTQYF. DNA of the CDR3: TGTGCCAGCAGCTTAGGATCAGGACAGGGGACAGATACGCAGTATTTT. The chain has TRBV13 and TRBJ2-3, with TRBD1 matching over 9 bases. In germline, CDR1 is PRHDT, CDR2 FYEKMQ (reference sequence). The J segment lost 3 bases and the V segment lost 0 bases, leaving 4 bases of the junction unmatched. This CDR3 spans 16 amino acids.

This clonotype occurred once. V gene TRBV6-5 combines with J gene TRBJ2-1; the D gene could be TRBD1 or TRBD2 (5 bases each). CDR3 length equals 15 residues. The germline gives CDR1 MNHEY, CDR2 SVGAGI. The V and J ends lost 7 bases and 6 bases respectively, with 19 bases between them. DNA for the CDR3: TGTGCCAGCACCAAAACCGGGACGGGGTTCAATGAGCAGTTCTTC. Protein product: CASTKTGTGFNEQFF.

CDR3 loop: CASSQVGGGSGETQYF. Written as DNA, the CDR3 is TGCGCCAGCAGCCAAGTTGGGGGGGGGTCCGGGGAGACCCAGTACTTC. V and J are TRBV4-1 and TRBJ2-5, with 7 positions matching TRBD2. The CDR3 runs to 16 residues. V dropped 1 base and J dropped 5; count of bases not matched to a gene: 10. Germline V gene sequence: CDR1 MGHRA, CDR2 YSYEKL.

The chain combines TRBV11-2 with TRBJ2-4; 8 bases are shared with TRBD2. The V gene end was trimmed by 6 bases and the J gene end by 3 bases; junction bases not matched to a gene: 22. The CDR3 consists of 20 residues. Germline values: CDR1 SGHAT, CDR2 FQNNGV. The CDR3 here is CASSLLGGSGAEEDKNIQYF. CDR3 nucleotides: TGTGCCAGCAGTCTCCTCGGAGGTAGCGGGGCAGAGGAGGACAAAAACATTCAGTACTTC. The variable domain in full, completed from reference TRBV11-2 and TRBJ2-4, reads EAGVAQSPRYKIIEKRQSVAFWCNPISGHATLYWYQQILGQGPKLLIQFQNNGVVDDSQLPKDRFSAERLKGVDSTLKIQPAKLEDSAVYLCASSLLGGSGAEEDKNIQYFGAGTRLSVL.

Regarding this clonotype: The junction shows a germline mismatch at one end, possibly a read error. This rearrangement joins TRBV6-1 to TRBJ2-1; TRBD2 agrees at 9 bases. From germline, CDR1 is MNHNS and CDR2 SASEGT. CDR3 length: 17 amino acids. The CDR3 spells CASSEARLAGLYNEQFF. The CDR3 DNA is TGTGCCAGCAGTGAAGCACGGCTAGCGGGACTATACAACGAGCAGTTCTTC.

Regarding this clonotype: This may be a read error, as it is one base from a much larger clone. Here the CDR3 DNA reads TGCAGTGCTGCTGGGACTAGCGGGAGTCCCTACGAGCAGTACTTC. Residues: CSAAGTSGSPYEQYF. The chain has TRBV20-1 and TRBJ2-7; 14 positions agree with TRBD2. CDR3 size: 15 residues. Per the germline V gene, CDR1 is DFQATT and CDR2 is SNEGSKA (reference sequence). After removal of 5 bases from V and 2 bases from J, the junction contained 5 bases not matched to a gene.

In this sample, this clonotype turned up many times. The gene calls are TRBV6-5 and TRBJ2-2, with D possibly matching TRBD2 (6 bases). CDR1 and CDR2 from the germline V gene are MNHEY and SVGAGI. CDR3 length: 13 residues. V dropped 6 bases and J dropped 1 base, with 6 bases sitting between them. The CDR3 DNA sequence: TGTGCCAGCAGGGGAGGGAACACCGGGGAGCTGTTTTTT. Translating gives CASRGGNTGELFF.

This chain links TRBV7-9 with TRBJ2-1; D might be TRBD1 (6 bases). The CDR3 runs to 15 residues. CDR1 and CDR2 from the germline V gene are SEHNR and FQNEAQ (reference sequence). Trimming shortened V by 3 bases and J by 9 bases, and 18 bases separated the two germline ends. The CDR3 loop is CASSLTGTSSIEQFF. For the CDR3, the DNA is TGTGCCAGCAGCTTGACCGGGACAAGTTCTATTGAGCAGTTCTTC.

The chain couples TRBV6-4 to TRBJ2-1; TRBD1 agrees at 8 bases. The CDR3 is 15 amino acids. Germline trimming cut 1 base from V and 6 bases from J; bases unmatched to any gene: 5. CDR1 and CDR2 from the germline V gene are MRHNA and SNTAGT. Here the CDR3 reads CASSDYGTGCNEQFF. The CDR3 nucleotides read TGTGCCAGCAGTGACTATGGGACAGGCTGCAATGAGCAGTTCTTC.

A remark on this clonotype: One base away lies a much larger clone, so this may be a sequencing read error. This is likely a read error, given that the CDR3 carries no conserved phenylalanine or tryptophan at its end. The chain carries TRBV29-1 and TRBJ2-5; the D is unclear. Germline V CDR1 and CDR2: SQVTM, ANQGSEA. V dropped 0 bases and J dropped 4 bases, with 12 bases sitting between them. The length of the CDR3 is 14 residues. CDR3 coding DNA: TGCAGCGTTGAAGATCTGGCGGATGGAGAGACCCAGTACTCC. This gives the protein CSVEDLADGETQYS.